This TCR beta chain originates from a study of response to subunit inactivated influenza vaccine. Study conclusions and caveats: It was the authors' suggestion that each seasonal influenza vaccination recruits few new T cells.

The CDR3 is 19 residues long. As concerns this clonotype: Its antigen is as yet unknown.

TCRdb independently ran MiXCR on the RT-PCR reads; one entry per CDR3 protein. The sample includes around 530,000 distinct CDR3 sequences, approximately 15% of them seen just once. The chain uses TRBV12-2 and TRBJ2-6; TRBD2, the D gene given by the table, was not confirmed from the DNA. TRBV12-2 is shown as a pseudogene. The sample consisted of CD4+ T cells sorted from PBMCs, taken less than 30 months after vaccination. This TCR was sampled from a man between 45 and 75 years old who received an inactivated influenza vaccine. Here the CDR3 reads CASRLAVSGLPSGANVLTF. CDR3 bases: TGTGCAAGTCGCTTAGCAGTTAGCGGGTTACCCTCTGGGGCCAACGTCCTGACTTTC.